This T cell receptor beta chain was obtained from a study of T cell responses to AZD1222 COVID-19 vaccine. Here immunoSEQ multiplex PCR was the method, and the copy in TCRdb shows in-frame clones only, minus some. The top ten hold approximately 5.7% of the sample, which has roughly 160,000 clones, about nine tenths seen once. This clone is a singleton in its sample. Trimming cost V 4 bases and J 1 base, with 7 bases left between them. Per the germline V gene, CDR1 is SQVTM and CDR2 is ANQGSEA. The CDR3 is 12 amino acids. The TCR was taken from an adult in good health. The V call is TRBV29-1, the J call TRBJ2-5; D possibly corresponds to TRBD1 (5 bases). The sequenced sample was peripheral blood, obtained on day 0 of AZD1222 vaccination. CDR3 sequence reads: CSVGQFQETQYF. In DNA, the CDR3 is TGCAGCGTTGGACAGTTCCAAGAGACCCAGTACTTC.